What follows is one T cell receptor (beta chain) and its context. Construction of the TCR beta libraries employed iRepertoire HTBI primers in conjunction with Arm-PCR of CDR3 regions. TCRdb re-called the multiplex PCR reads through MiXCR, storing one row per CDR3 protein. The sample includes some 250,000 distinct CDR3 sequences, about 19% of them seen just once. The germline gives CDR1 MGHRA, CDR2 YSYEKL. J lost 5 bases, V lost 7 bases, and 10 bases had no gene match. The CDR3 loop spans 14 amino acids. These data originate in a study of regulatory T cells in long-lasting Graves disease. This sample's time point: newly diagnosed GD, antithyroid drugs for less than 3 months. PBMC-extracted RNA yielded the TCR library.

The chain has TRBV4-1 and TRBJ1-1; 7 bases agree with TRBD1. Sequencing used peripheral blood mononuclear cells (PBMCs), obtained at new diagnosis, from a patient treated with antithyroid drugs. This receptor was obtained from a female donor with Graves disease. The CDR3 DNA is TGCGCCAGCACCCGGACAGGAGGGACGACTGAAGCTTTCTTT. It codes for CASTRTGGTTEAFF.